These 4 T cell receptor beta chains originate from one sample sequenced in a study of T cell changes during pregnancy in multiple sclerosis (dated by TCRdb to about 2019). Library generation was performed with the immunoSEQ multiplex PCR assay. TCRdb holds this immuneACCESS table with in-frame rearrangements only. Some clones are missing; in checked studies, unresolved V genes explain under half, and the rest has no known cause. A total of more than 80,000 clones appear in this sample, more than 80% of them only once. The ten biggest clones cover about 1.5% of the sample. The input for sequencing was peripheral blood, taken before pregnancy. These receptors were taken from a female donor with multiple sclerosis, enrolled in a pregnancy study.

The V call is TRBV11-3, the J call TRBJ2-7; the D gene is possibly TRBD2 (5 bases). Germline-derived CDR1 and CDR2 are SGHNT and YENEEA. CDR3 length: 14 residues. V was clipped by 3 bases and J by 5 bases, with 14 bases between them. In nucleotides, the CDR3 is TGTGCCAGCAGCTTGCTTAGCGTTATCCACGAGCAGTACTTC. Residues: CASSLLSVIHEQYF.

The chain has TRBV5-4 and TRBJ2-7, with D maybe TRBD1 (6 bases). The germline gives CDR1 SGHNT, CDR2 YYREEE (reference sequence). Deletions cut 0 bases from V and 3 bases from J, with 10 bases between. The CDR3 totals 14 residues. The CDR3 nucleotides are TGTGCCAGCAGCTTGGAGATAGGGGGCTACGAGCAGTACTTC. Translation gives CASSLEIGGYEQYF.

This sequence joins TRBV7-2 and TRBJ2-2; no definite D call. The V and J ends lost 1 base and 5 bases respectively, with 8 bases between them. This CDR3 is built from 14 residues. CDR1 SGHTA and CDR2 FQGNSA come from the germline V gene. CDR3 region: CASSLGHRTGELFF. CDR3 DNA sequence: TGTGCCAGCAGCTTAGGACACCGTACCGGGGAGCTGTTTTTT. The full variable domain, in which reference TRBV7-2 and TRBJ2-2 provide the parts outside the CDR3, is GAGVSQSPSNKVTEKGKDVELRCDPISGHTALYWYRQSLGQGLEFLIYFQGNSAPDKSGLPSDRFSAERTGGSVSTLTIQRTQQEDSAVYLCASSLGHRTGELFFGEGSRLTVL.

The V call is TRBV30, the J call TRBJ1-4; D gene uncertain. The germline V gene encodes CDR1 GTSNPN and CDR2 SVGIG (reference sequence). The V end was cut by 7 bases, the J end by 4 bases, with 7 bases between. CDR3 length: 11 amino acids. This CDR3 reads CASTVNEKLFF. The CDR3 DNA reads TGTGCCTCTACGGTTAATGAAAAACTGTTTTTT.